Each of the 25 T cell receptor beta chains below was sequenced from the same sample in a study of T cells in Graves' hyperthyroidism and ophthalmopathy. What was amplified from RNA transcripts were TCR beta CDR3 regions. In the first-round RT-PCR of the TCR CDR3, the HTBI primer set was used. One entry per CDR3 protein, called by TCRdb with MiXCR from the multiplex PCR reads. Seen here are about 400,000 distinct CDR3 sequences, around 25% observed once, and the top ten hold 73%. The sequencing sample was made of blood. The receptors derive from a man in his fifties with Graves' hyperthyroidism.

V and J are TRBV12-3 or TRBV12-4 and TRBJ2-5, with TRBD1 matching 9 bases. The J segment lost 4 bases and the V segment lost 6 bases, leaving 9 bases of the junction unmatched. The CDR3 runs 15 residues. DNA of the CDR3: TGTGCCAGCAGATCCGGGACAGGGCGTCGAGAGACCCAGTACTTC. It codes for CASRSGTGRRETQYF.

The chain joins TRBV29-1 to TRBJ2-5; D remains ambiguous. V was clipped by 2 bases and J by 1 base, with 26 bases between them. This CDR3 region has 19 residues. Germline lookup yields CDR1 SQVTM and CDR2 ANQGSEA. DNA of the CDR3: TGCAGCGTTGAACTTATTGGCACAACAGAAGCAGCTCCCCAAGAGACCCAGTACTTC. Amino acid sequence: CSVELIGTTEAAPQETQYF.

With respect to this clonotype: A much bigger clone sits one base away, suggesting this may be a read error. The chain has TRBV6-5 and TRBJ1-4; 8 bases align to TRBD1. CDR1 is MNHEY, CDR2 SVGAGI, per germline. V dropped 4 bases and J dropped 10; count of bases not matched to a gene: 11. The CDR3 runs to 15 residues. The CDR3 DNA sequence: TGTGCCAGCAGTTCTGCCGACAGGGGTGGGGGAAAACTGTTTTTT. This sequence encodes CASSSADRGGGKLFF.

The V and J genes are TRBV28 and TRBJ2-2, with a possible D match to TRBD1 (6 bases). This CDR3 has 14 residues. V lost 5 bases to trimming and J lost 6 bases, with 13 bases between them. CDR1 and CDR2 from the germline V gene are MDHEN and SYDVKM. CDR3 region: CASSEYRDPGELFF. The CDR3 DNA follows: TGTGCCAGCAGTGAGTACAGGGATCCCGGGGAGCTGTTTTTT.

This clonotype was counted between two and nine times. The chain couples TRBV7-9 to TRBJ2-1; D call uncertain. CDR1 and CDR2 (germline): SEHNR, FQNEAQ (reference sequence). V lost 1 base and J 0 bases, leaving 7 bases between the germline ends. The CDR3 sequence is 15 residues long. In nucleotides, the CDR3 is TGTGCCAGCAGCTTAGTTGGACCCTCCTACAATGAGCAGTTCTTC. It codes for CASSLVGPSYNEQFF.

This clonotype was detected ten times or more. J is TRBJ1-5 and V is TRBV28, with D tentatively TRBD1 (5 bases). With 3 bases removed from V and 4 bases from J, the gap between germline ends came to 7 bases. The length of the CDR3 is 13 residues. Germline lookup yields CDR1 MDHEN and CDR2 SYDVKM. CDR3 sequence reads: CASSLSGNQPQHF. The CDR3, as DNA: TGTGCCAGCAGTTTGTCAGGGAATCAGCCCCAGCATTTT.

V and J are TRBV6-1 and TRBJ2-1, with 8 bases identical to TRBD1. Germline lookup yields CDR1 MNHNS and CDR2 SASEGT. The CDR3 loop spans 14 amino acids. The V gene end was trimmed by 5 bases and the J gene end by 5 bases; junction bases not matched to a gene: 5. In DNA form, the CDR3 reads TGTGCCAGCAGTCTTCGGACAGGGAACAATGAGCAGTTCTTC. This gives the protein CASSLRTGNNEQFF.

This CDR3 reads CASRLGRETQYF. In DNA form, the CDR3 reads TGTGCCAGCAGGTTAGGAAGGGAGACCCAGTACTTC. The chain recombines TRBV6-2 or TRBV6-3 with TRBJ2-5; D call uncertain. CDR3 length: 12 amino acids. V was pared by 6 bases and J by 5 bases, with 10 bases between. CDR1 and CDR2 (germline): MNHEY, SVGEGT.

In its sample, this clonotype was seen many times. The chain couples TRBV28 to TRBJ1-1, with unresolved D. Germline-derived CDR1 and CDR2 are MDHEN and SYDVKM. The CDR3 consists of 13 residues. Trimming took 8 bases from V and 1 from J, leaving 11 bases between them. CDR3 residues: CASWVRGNTEAFF. The CDR3 DNA reads as TGTGCCAGCTGGGTGCGCGGGAACACTGAAGCTTTCTTT. The full variable domain, its missing parts supplied by reference TRBV28 and TRBJ1-1, is DVKVTQSSRYLVKRTGEKVFLECVQDMDHENMFWYRQDPGLGLRLIYFSYDVKMKEKGDIPEGYSVSREKKERFSLILESASTNQTSMYLCASWVRGNTEAFFGQGTRLTVV.

This clonotype has a count of ten or more. V is TRBV6-1 and J is TRBJ2-5, with D perhaps TRBD2 (5 bases). Trimming shortened V by 1 base and J by 4 bases, and 13 bases separated the two germline ends. The CDR3 runs 15 residues. In germline, CDR1 is MNHNS, CDR2 SASEGT. CDR3 bases: TGTGCCAGCAGTGAAGTGCACGGAGGAAGAGAGACCCAGTACTTC. Translating it yields CASSEVHGGRETQYF.

In its sample, this clonotype was seen many times. The chain carries TRBV28 and TRBJ2-7, with 8 positions matching TRBD1. CDR1 and CDR2 from the germline V gene are MDHEN and SYDVKM. Germline trimming cut 3 bases from V and 6 bases from J; bases unmatched to any gene: 10. The CDR3 has 15 amino acids. As DNA, the CDR3 is TGTGCCAGCAGTTTCAGGACAGGGCCCTTATCCGAGCAGTACTTC. Translated: CASSFRTGPLSEQYF.

This clonotype was seen once. The chain uses TRBV2 and TRBJ1-5, with TRBD1 as a possible D gene (6 bases). This CDR3 spans 16 amino acids. Germline CDR1 reads SNHLY; CDR2 reads FYNNEI. Trimming took 5 bases from V and 1 from J, leaving 15 bases between them. The CDR3 sequence is CASSRWGAPSNQPQHF. CDR3 sequence (DNA): TGTGCCAGCAGTAGGTGGGGGGCACCAAGCAATCAGCCCCAGCATTTT.

This clonotype was observed a handful of times. The chain uses TRBV6-5 and TRBJ2-7; 9 bases align to TRBD2. The J segment lost 2 bases and the V segment lost 2 bases, leaving 10 bases of the junction unmatched. Germline CDR1 MNHEY, CDR2 SVGAGI. The CDR3 has 17 amino acids. The CDR3 sequence: CASSYTPGAGGPYEQYF. The CDR3 bases are TGTGCCAGCAGTTACACCCCTGGGGCGGGAGGGCCCTACGAGCAGTACTTC.

This chain connects TRBV18 to TRBJ1-1, with a tentative D call TRBD1 (6 bases). Trimming stripped 4 bases from V and 1 base from J, with 16 bases between. Germline V CDR1 and CDR2: KGHSH, LQKENI. The CDR3 loop spans 16 amino acids. DNA for the CDR3: TGTGCCAGCTCACAAAGAGGGAGGACAGCGAACACTGAAGCTTTCTTT. This gives the protein CASSQRGRTANTEAFF.

The V gene is TRBV11-2, the J gene TRBJ2-1; D gene uncertain. Germline loops: CDR1 SGHAT, CDR2 FQNNGV. The CDR3 extends over 17 amino acids. The germline V and J ends were trimmed by 0 bases and 4 bases, with 16 bases remaining between them. The CDR3 reads CASSLDRVGDGYNEQFF. The CDR3 DNA reads as TGTGCCAGCAGCTTAGATCGTGTGGGCGATGGGTACAATGAGCAGTTCTTC.

A note on this clonotype: It is likely a read error, because the conserved phenylalanine at the end of the CDR3 is missing. The chain is built from TRBV4-1 and TRBJ2-7; D unresolved. This CDR3 contains 13 residues. The V end was cut by 1 base, the J end by 4 bases, with 8 bases between. CDR1 MGHRA and CDR2 YSYEKL come from the germline V gene. CDR3 in amino acids: CASSQAMRYEQYL. CDR3 sequence (DNA): TGCGCCAGCAGCCAAGCGATGAGGTACGAGCAGTACCTC.

V and J are TRBV6-1 and TRBJ1-2, with D possibly being TRBD1 (5 bases). This CDR3 has 15 amino acids. Trimming removed 0 bases at V and 4 bases at J, with 12 bases between. Germline V lookup: CDR1 MNHNS, CDR2 SASEGT. This CDR3 is CASSEAPRAGYGYTF. The CDR3, as DNA: TGTGCCAGCAGTGAAGCGCCCAGGGCTGGCTATGGCTACACCTTC.

The gene calls are TRBV5-1 and TRBJ2-5, with D possibly called TRBD1 or TRBD2 (7 bases each). In germline, CDR1 is SGHRS, CDR2 YFSETQ. V was clipped by 7 bases and J by 5 bases, with 21 bases between them. This CDR3 region has 15 residues. CDR3 amino acids: CASQWGGGRRETQYF. The CDR3 DNA sequence: TGCGCCAGCCAGTGGGGAGGGGGCCGGCGGGAGACCCAGTACTTC.

V usage is TRBV6-1 and J usage is TRBJ1-1, with 11 bases fitting TRBD1. V gave up 6 bases and J gave up 5 bases; unmatched junction bases: 8. The CDR3 is 15 amino acids. Germline CDR1 MNHNS, CDR2 SASEGT. The CDR3 DNA sequence: TGTGCCAGCAGCCAAGGGACAGGGGGTCGTACTGAAGCTTTCTTT. Protein product: CASSQGTGGRTEAFF.

This clonotype was seen at least ten times. This sequence joins TRBV11-1 and TRBJ2-7; D possibly corresponds to TRBD1 (5 bases). Germline V lookup: CDR1 SGHAT, CDR2 FQDESV (reference sequence). This CDR3 is 11 amino acids long. V gave up 7 bases and J gave up 4 bases, with 8 bases separating them. DNA of the CDR3: TGTGCCAGCACAAGGGGATACGAGCAGTACTTC. It is translated as CASTRGYEQYF.

The chain recombines TRBV10-3 with TRBJ1-2; D possibly corresponds to TRBD1 (6 bases). Per germline, CDR1 ENHRY and CDR2 SYGVKD. The CDR3 contains 13 residues. Trimming shortened V by 3 bases and J by 8 bases, and 13 bases separated the two germline ends. The CDR3 is CAISDGGPRGYTF. The CDR3 bases are TGTGCCATCAGTGATGGGGGGCCTAGAGGCTACACCTTC.

The V and J genes are TRBV6-1 and TRBJ2-3; 11 bases agree with TRBD1. CDR1 is MNHNS, CDR2 SASEGT, per germline. CDR3 length: 15 amino acids. The J segment lost 4 bases and the V segment lost 6 bases, leaving 6 bases of the junction unmatched. The CDR3 loop reads CASSTGTGGSDTQYF. The DNA of the CDR3 is TGTGCCAGCAGCACCGGGACAGGGGGATCAGATACGCAGTATTTT.

The J gene is TRBJ1-4, the V gene TRBV7-9; D not certain. Trimming took 3 bases from V and 7 from J, leaving 6 bases between them. The CDR3 totals 12 residues. The germline gives CDR1 SEHNR, CDR2 FQNEAQ (reference sequence). The CDR3 DNA follows: TGTGCCAGCAGCTTTCAGGTTGAAAAACTGTTTTTT. Protein product: CASSFQVEKLFF.

The V gene is TRBV12-3 or TRBV12-4, the J gene TRBJ1-1; D is unclear. With 6 bases removed from V and 0 bases from J, the gap between germline ends came to 14 bases. This CDR3 is 15 amino acids long. CDR3 sequence: CASRSKTAMNTEAFF. The CDR3 region has the DNA TGTGCCAGCAGATCTAAGACGGCAATGAACACTGAAGCTTTCTTT.

V and J are TRBV20-1 and TRBJ2-2, with 7 bases identical to TRBD1. Unmatched junction bases numbered 11, after V lost 3 bases and J lost 7 bases. CDR1 and CDR2 (germline): DFQATT, SNEGSKA (reference sequence). The CDR3 has 15 residues. CDR3 in amino acids: CSASTMGTALGELFF. CDR3 bases: TGCAGTGCTAGCACTATGGGGACAGCTCTCGGGGAGCTGTTTTTT.